This TCR beta chain stems from a study of control samples from healthy donors and cancer patients. Here immunoSEQ multiplex PCR was the method, and the copy in TCRdb shows in-frame clones only, minus some. The sample yields around 130,000 clones, roughly 91% seen once. The CDR3 spans 14 residues. Germline CDR1 reads MNHEY; CDR2 reads SVGAGI. V was shortened by 0 bases and J by 6 bases, with 12 bases between the two germline ends. This clone has a single count. The chain has TRBV6-5 and TRBJ2-7; maybe TRBD2 (5 bases). The sample comprised PBMCs. The sequence was obtained from a man over 45 with head and neck cancer. CDR3 bases: TGTGCCAGCAGTTACTCGGGAGAAACCAGCGAGCAGTACTTC. This gives the protein CASSYSGETSEQYF.